Listed below are T cell receptor beta chains from one sample, sequenced in a study of control samples from healthy donors and cancer patients. Profiling relied on immunoSEQ multiplex PCR, and the TCRdb table lists in-frame clones only, not all of them. The sample includes about 95,000 clones, approximately 90% of them seen just once. Material for sequencing was blood. The receptor set was obtained from a woman between 70 and 85 years old in good health. The CDR3 runs from the conserved cysteine through the conserved F or W. Fields, in order: D gene, J gene, clone size, V gene, CDR3 DNA, CDR3 protein. D genes are given only for firm matches. Not every row has a clone size; where given, it reads once, few, many or a size class.

>TRBD1|TRBJ2-7|-|TRBV11-2
TGTGCCAGCAGCTCGAACCGGGACAGTATCCCCCACGAGCAGTACTTC
CASSSNRDSIPHEQYF
>-|TRBJ1-2|-|TRBV9
TGTGCCAGCAGCGTAATGGATGAGGGTTATGGCTACACCTTC
CASSVMDEGYGYTF
>TRBD1|TRBJ1-1|once|TRBV11-2
TGTGCCAGCATCCTAACAGGGGTGAACACTGAAGCTTTCTTT
CASILTGVNTEAFF
>-|TRBJ1-2|-|TRBV5-1
TGCGCCAGCAGCCCGACGGAAGCTAACTATGGCTACACCTTC
CASSPTEANYGYTF
>-|TRBJ2-5|-|TRBV11-3
TGTGCCAGCAGCTTAGGGCAGGGGACAGAGACCCAGTACTTC
CASSLGQGTETQYF
>-|TRBJ1-2|-|TRBV7-9
TGTGCCAGCAGCTTAGGACAGGCCTTGTCAGGCTACACCTTC
CASSLGQALSGYTF
>-|TRBJ1-3|-|TRBV10-3
TGTGCCATCGGCAGGCCAGGAAACACCATATATTTT
CAIGRPGNTIYF
>-|TRBJ1-2|-|TRBV3-1/TRBV3-2
TGTGCCAGCAGCCAGGGAGAGGAGGGCTATGGCTACACCTTC
CASSQGEEGYGYTF
>-|TRBJ1-4|-|TRBV12-3/TRBV12-4
TGTGCCAGCTGGCGGGGGGAAAAACTGTTTTTT
CASWRGEKLFF
>TRBD2|TRBJ2-2|-|TRBV5-6
TGTGCCAGCAGACAACGAACGTTCAGGACTAGCGGGAGGGCCGGGGAGCTGTTTTTT
CASRQRTFRTSGRAGELFF
>-|TRBJ2-5|once|TRBV6-5
TGTGCCAGCAGCTCAGCGGTTCAAGAGACCCAGTACTTC
CASSSAVQETQYF
>-|TRBJ2-6|-|TRBV19
TGTGCCAGCAGTACTCTTAGCGGATCTGGGGCCAACGTCCTGACTTTC
CASSTLSGSGANVLTF
>-|TRBJ1-5|few|TRBV29-1
TGCAGCGTTGTGACGGCCACTAATCAGCCCCAGCATTTT
CSVVTATNQPQHF
>-|TRBJ1-1|-|TRBV7-2
TGTGCCAGCAGCTTCGGGCGGGACACTGAAGCTTTCTTT
CASSFGRDTEAFF
>TRBD1|TRBJ2-7|-|TRBV6-2/TRBV6-3
TGTGCCAGCAGTCAGGGACAGGAACCCTACGAGCAGTACTTC
CASSQGQEPYEQYF
>TRBD1|TRBJ1-1|-|TRBV11-2
TGTGCCAGCAGCCCTCCGGGGACAGGGGGAGAAGCTTTCTTT
CASSPPGTGGEAFF
>-|TRBJ2-3|-|TRBV30
TGTGCCTGGAGTGTCTGGTCCTCAGATACGCAGTATTTT
CAWSVWSSDTQYF
>TRBD2|TRBJ2-2|-|TRBV5-4
TGTGCCAGCAGCCCCTCGCGGGGGGACACCGGGGAGCTGTTTTTT
CASSPSRGDTGELFF
>-|TRBJ1-2|-|TRBV9
TGTGCCAGCAGCCTGTCTGGGGGGGATGGCTACACCTTC
CASSLSGGDGYTF
>-|TRBJ1-1|-|TRBV7-9
TGTGCCACTCGGGGCACTGAAGCTTTCTTT
CATRGTEAFF
>TRBD2|TRBJ2-7|-|TRBV20-1
TGCAGTGCTAGTCGGGTAGGGTCTAGCGGGGGTGGAGTATACGAGCAGTACTTC
CSASRVGSSGGGVYEQYF
>TRBD1|TRBJ1-2|-|TRBV7-2
TGTGCCAGCAGCCTCGGGGACAGTTCCTATGGCTACACCTTC
CASSLGDSSYGYTF
>-|TRBJ2-3|-|TRBV6-4
TGTGCCAGCAGTGACTCGGGGAATACGCAGTATTTT
CASSDSGNTQYF
>-|TRBJ2-7|-|TRBV6-5
TGTGCCAGCAGAGGGGGGGGTGACGAGCAGTACTTC
CASRGGGDEQYF
>-|TRBJ2-7|-|TRBV4-2
TGTGCCAGCAGCCAAGAAGTGGAGAACTACGAGCAGTACTTC
CASSQEVENYEQYF
>-|TRBJ1-1|-|TRBV19
TGTGCCAGTAGTATAGATCGCAGGAAATCTGAAGCTTTCTTT
CASSIDRRKSEAFF
>-|TRBJ2-6|-|TRBV19
TGTGCCAGTAGTATTAGTGGGGCCAACGTCCTGACTTTC
CASSISGANVLTF
>-|TRBJ1-1|-|TRBV6-5
TGTGCCAGCCAAGGGGGGCGAAACCTAAACACTGAAGCTTTCTTT
CASQGGRNLNTEAFF